These 19 T cell receptor beta chains were all obtained from the same sample, sequenced in a study of CD8+CD57+ T cells in acquired aplastic anemia. CDR3 and TCR beta VDJ profiling relied on genomic DNA as the template. In TCRdb, the reads were re-called with MiXCR into one record per CDR3 protein. The table has roughly 130,000 distinct CDR3 sequences, about 46% seen once; the top ten hold 2% to 3%. Material: sorted CD4+, CD8+, or CD8+CD57+ T cells (not recorded which) from PBMCs. All receptors come from a human donor in good health, serving as a control.

Concerning this clonotype itself: Being one base from a much bigger clone, this may be a read error. V and J are TRBV20-1 and TRBJ1-2; TRBD1 aligns across 9 bases. The V gene's germline CDR1 is DFQATT and CDR2 SNEGSKA (reference sequence). This CDR3 region has 13 residues. CDR3 region: CSATPDRGYGYAF. The CDR3 coding sequence is TGCAGTGCTACCCCGGACAGGGGCTATGGCTACGCCTTC.

The V and J genes are TRBV25-1 and TRBJ2-1; D may correspond to TRBD1 or TRBD2 (5 bases each). Germline CDR1 and CDR2: MGHDK and SYGVNS. The V and J ends lost 5 bases and 7 bases respectively, with 18 bases between them. The CDR3 is 15 amino acids. The CDR3 nucleotides read TGTGCCAGCAGTCCCCGGGGCACCTCTACGAATGAGCAGTTCTTC. It encodes CASSPRGTSTNEQFF.

Note on this clonotype: This may come from a read error, since a much larger clone is one base off. Given the absence of the conserved phenylalanine or tryptophan at the CDR3 end, a read error is likely. The V call is TRBV12-3 or TRBV12-4, the J call TRBJ1-4; tentatively, D is TRBD1 (5 bases). Trimming pared 1 base from V and 0 bases from J, leaving 12 bases between. The CDR3 has 17 amino acids. The CDR3 reads CASSLGDQSATNEKLFS. CDR3 nucleotide sequence: TGTGCCAGCAGTTTAGGGGACCAGAGCGCAACTAATGAAAAACTGTTTTCT.

To note about this clonotype: This may arise from a read error, as a much more abundant clone is one base away. This chain connects TRBV6-5 to TRBJ2-5; D tentatively reads TRBD1 or TRBD2 (6 bases each). The CDR3 totals 15 residues. Germline loops: CDR1 MNHEY, CDR2 SVGAGI. For the CDR3, the DNA is TGTGCCAGCAGTCACTCGGGGGCCATTTCGGAGACCCAGTACTTC. Translation: CASSHSGAISETQYF.

This clonotype was counted a few times. This chain links TRBV10-3 with TRBJ1-6, with TRBD1 matching 7 bases. After removal of 10 bases from V and 3 bases from J, the junction contained 3 bases not matched to a gene. Germline V gene data show CDR1 as ENHRY and CDR2 as SYGVKD. The CDR3 consists of 13 residues. The CDR3 here is CATGDSYNSPLHF. The CDR3 nucleotides are TGTGCCACAGGGGACAGCTATAATTCACCCCTCCACTTT.

As to this clonotype: This is likely a read error, given that the CDR3 carries no conserved phenylalanine or tryptophan at its end. The chain uses TRBV10-3 and TRBJ2-7, with 9 positions matching TRBD2. This CDR3 is 16 amino acids long. Germline trimming cut 6 bases from V and 1 base from J; bases unmatched to any gene: 10. CDR1 and CDR2 (germline): ENHRY, SYGVKD. CDR3 amino acids: CAISSLAGPRSYEQYL. In DNA, the CDR3 is TGTGCCATCAGCTCACTAGCGGGCCCTCGTTCCTACGAGCAGTACCTC.

The J gene is TRBJ2-7, the V gene TRBV10-3; D is undetermined. Germline CDR1 and CDR2: ENHRY and SYGVKD. The CDR3 is 12 amino acids. The V and J ends lost 4 bases and 0 bases respectively, with 4 bases between them. DNA for the CDR3: TGTGCCATCAGTGCCAGCTCCTACGAGCAGTACTTC. Translating it yields CAISASSYEQYF.

This clonotype was seen ten or more times. The V call is TRBV5-1, the J call TRBJ1-4; no clear D. The germline V gene encodes CDR1 SGHRS and CDR2 YFSETQ. The CDR3 contains 14 residues. Trimming pared 2 bases from V and 0 bases from J, leaving 5 bases between. For the CDR3, the DNA is TGCGCCAGCAGCTTCCAAGCAACTAATGAAAAACTGTTTTTT. Its protein is CASSFQATNEKLFF.

In regard to this clonotype: This could be a read error, since a much larger clone is one nucleotide away. The chain employs TRBV4-2 and TRBJ1-2, with TRBD1 as a possible D gene (6 bases). Germline values: CDR1 LGHNA, CDR2 YNFKEQ. The CDR3 sequence is 14 residues long. Between the trimmed V and J ends, which lost 0 bases and 8 bases, there was a span of 13 bases. The DNA of the CDR3 is TGTGCCAGCAGCCAAGATGTGGGGGGCGGGGGCTACACCTTC. This encodes CASSQDVGGGGYTF.

This clonotype was observed once. This chain uses TRBV7-2 with TRBJ2-7; TRBD1 agrees at 7 bases. Germline values: CDR1 SGHTA, CDR2 FQGNSA. Germline trimming cut 0 bases from V and 2 bases from J; bases unmatched to any gene: 4. The length of the CDR3 is 15 residues. CDR3 DNA: TGTGCCAGCAGCTTAGCTTCCGGACAGGCCTACGAGCAGTACGTC. Translation gives CASSLASGQAYEQYV.

The rearrangement joins TRBV19 to TRBJ1-4; D gene unclear. V was trimmed by 3 bases and J by 8 bases, leaving 13 bases between them. The CDR3 sequence is 14 residues long. CDR1 LNHDA and CDR2 SQIVND come from the germline V gene (reference sequence). The CDR3 protein is CASSIDPNQEKLFF. DNA of the CDR3: TGTGCCAGTAGTATCGACCCAAATCAAGAAAAACTGTTTTTT.

The chain combines TRBV4-3 with TRBJ1-2, with D unclear. The ends were cut back, 0 bases at V and 4 bases at J, with 12 bases in the middle. Per the germline V gene, CDR1 is LGHNA and CDR2 is YSLEER. This CDR3 spans 15 amino acids. CDR3 amino acids: CASSQDLNAAYGYTF. CDR3 in DNA: TGCGCCAGCAGCCAAGATCTGAATGCCGCCTATGGCTACACCTTC.

This clonotype has only a few counts. The chain has TRBV15 and TRBJ2-7; D perhaps matches TRBD1 (5 bases). The germline gives CDR1 LNHNV, CDR2 YYDKDF (reference sequence). V was shortened by 3 bases and J by 3 bases, with 12 bases between the two germline ends. CDR3 size: 14 residues. CDR3 sequence: CATSRATGNYEQYV. The DNA for the CDR3 is TGTGCCACCAGCAGGGCTACAGGAAACTACGAGCAGTACGTC.

Comments on this clonotype: Because it lacks the conserved phenylalanine or tryptophan at the end, this CDR3 is likely a read error. The DNA is omitted, as the CDR3 cannot be located on it reliably, and the CDR3 follows TCRdb's listing. This CDR3 is CASSEDGINS. This chain connects TRBV2 to TRBJ1-6. Germline loops: CDR1 SNHLY, CDR2 FYNNEI. The CDR3 has 10 residues if both end residues are counted.

This clonotype showed up many times. This sequence joins TRBV24-1 and TRBJ2-1; the D gene is possibly TRBD1 (6 bases). Trimming shortened V by 4 bases and J by 6 bases, and 27 bases separated the two germline ends. The CDR3 consists of 19 residues. Germline CDR1 is KGHDR and CDR2 is SFDVKD. The CDR3 protein is CATSDNPTTGRVNGNEQFF. In DNA form, the CDR3 reads TGTGCCACCAGTGACAACCCAACCACAGGGCGAGTAAATGGCAATGAGCAGTTCTTC.

The table lists this clonotype with many counts. The V gene is TRBV7-8, the J gene TRBJ1-2; no reliable D call. The CDR3 length is 14 residues. V lost 0 bases and J lost 7, with 12 bases in between. Germline V gives CDR1 SGHVS, CDR2 FQNEAQ. CDR3 in amino acids: CASSLAGRGSGYTF. The CDR3 DNA sequence: TGTGCCAGCAGCTTAGCCGGCCGAGGCAGTGGCTACACCTTC.

This clonotype was seen a handful of times. The V gene is TRBV2, the J gene TRBJ1-6; 8 nucleotides align to TRBD1. V lost 7 bases and J lost 9; bases outside the gene matches: 11. This CDR3 has 15 amino acids. Germline V gene sequence: CDR1 SNHLY, CDR2 FYNNEI. The CDR3 reads CASMEAGGLISPLHF. The CDR3 DNA is TGTGCCAGCATGGAGGCAGGGGGCTTGATTTCACCCCTCCACTTT. Looking up the rest from reference TRBV2 and TRBJ1-6 gives the full variable domain: EPEVTQTPSHQVTQMGQEVILRCVPISNHLYFYWYRQILGQKVEFLVSFYNNEISEKSEIFDDQFSVERPDGSNFTLKIRSTKLEDSAMYFCASMEAGGLISPLHFGNGTRLTVT.

This clonotype was observed many times. The rearrangement links TRBV19 to TRBJ2-6; 7 nucleotides line up with TRBD2. The J segment lost 3 bases and the V segment lost 2 bases, leaving 1 base of the junction unmatched. CDR3 length: 15 residues. CDR1 LNHDA and CDR2 SQIVND come from the germline V gene (reference sequence). The CDR3, as DNA: TGTGCCAGTAGTATACCGGGAGGTGGGGCCAACGTCCTGACTTTC. This encodes CASSIPGGGANVLTF.

This clonotype showed up many times. The rearrangement joins TRBV7-3 to TRBJ1-4, with 8 bases matching TRBD1. CDR3 length: 15 amino acids. The ends lost 2 bases at V and 6 bases at J; junction bases unmatched: 5. CDR1 and CDR2 from the germline V gene are SGHTA and FQGTGA. Written as DNA, the CDR3 is TGTGCCAGCAGCTTAGCAGGGGGCCGGGATGAAAAACTGTTTTTT. Its translation: CASSLAGGRDEKLFF.